The 21 T cell receptor beta chains in this list originate from one sample, sequenced in a study of long-term antiretroviral therapy in people with HIV. Researchers report immunoSEQ v3.0 was run at survey level. Sequencing used immunoSEQ multiplex PCR; TCRdb keeps in-frame clones, though not all of them. The table includes 20,000 to 25,000 clones, more than 85% detected once. This specimen consisted of unsorted PBMCs, obtained 4.4 years after starting antiretroviral therapy. The receptor set was obtained from a woman in her fifties or sixties with HIV.

The V and J genes are TRBV7-2 and TRBJ2-7; perhaps TRBD1 as D (5 bases). The germline V and J ends were trimmed by 5 bases and 2 bases, with 19 bases remaining between them. The CDR3 runs 16 residues. The V gene's germline CDR1 is SGHTA and CDR2 FQGNSA. The CDR3 spells CASSPNPGIRTYEQYF. For the CDR3, the DNA is TGTGCCAGCAGCCCTAACCCAGGGATTAGGACCTACGAGCAGTACTTC.

V is TRBV6-5 and J is TRBJ1-6, with D possibly matching TRBD1 (5 bases). V lost 2 bases to trimming and J lost 7 bases, with 9 bases between them. The CDR3 consists of 14 residues. Germline V gives CDR1 MNHEY, CDR2 SVGAGI. This chain's CDR3 is CASSYGGNNSPLHF. The CDR3 DNA sequence: TGTGCCAGCAGTTACGGGGGGAACAATTCACCCCTCCACTTT.

The chain carries TRBV2 and TRBJ2-1; perhaps TRBD1 as D (6 bases). V lost 7 bases and J 7 bases, leaving 14 bases between the germline ends. The V gene's germline CDR1 is SNHLY and CDR2 FYNNEI. The CDR3 is made up of 13 amino acids. CDR3 sequence: CASKRDRINEQFF. The DNA for the CDR3 is TGTGCCAGCAAACGAGACAGGATTAATGAGCAGTTCTTC. The entire variable domain, with the rest obtained from reference TRBV2 and TRBJ2-1, is as follows: EPEVTQTPSHQVTQMGQEVILRCVPISNHLYFYWYRQILGQKVEFLVSFYNNEISEKSEIFDDQFSVERPDGSNFTLKIRSTKLEDSAMYFCASKRDRINEQFFGPGTRLTVL.

This chain connects TRBV5-1 to TRBJ2-5, with TRBD2 matching over 15 bases. The germline gives CDR1 SGHRS, CDR2 YFSETQ. V shed 4 bases, J shed 5 bases, and the junction held 6 bases outside the gene matches. This CDR3 is built from 16 residues. Written as DNA, the CDR3 is TGCGCCAGCAGCGTGGGACTAGCGGGGGGTGGGGAGACCCAGTACTTC. The encoded protein is CASSVGLAGGGETQYF. The whole variable domain, remainder taken from reference TRBV5-1 and TRBJ2-5, is KAGVTQTPRYLIKTRGQQVTLSCSPISGHRSVSWYQQTPGQGLQFLFEYFSETQRNKGNFPGRFSGRQFSNSRSEMNVSTLELGDSALYLCASSVGLAGGGETQYFGPGTRLLVL.

The chain joins TRBV7-2 to TRBJ1-6, with 9 bases identical to TRBD1. V lost 3 bases and J lost 2; bases outside the gene matches: 5. The CDR3 has 17 amino acids. Germline CDR1 and CDR2: SGHTA and FQGNSA. This CDR3 is CASSLRQGVTYNSPLHF. The CDR3 DNA reads as TGTGCCAGCAGCTTGAGACAGGGGGTAACCTATAATTCACCCCTCCACTTT. The full variable domain, with the rest looked up from reference TRBV7-2 and TRBJ1-6, is GAGVSQSPSNKVTEKGKDVELRCDPISGHTALYWYRQSLGQGLEFLIYFQGNSAPDKSGLPSDRFSAERTGGSVSTLTIQRTQQEDSAVYLCASSLRQGVTYNSPLHFGNGTRLTVT.

The chain employs TRBV5-1 and TRBJ1-1; D uncertain. Trimming left V 3 bases short and J 6 bases short, with 24 bases between. The germline V gene encodes CDR1 SGHRS and CDR2 YFSETQ. This CDR3 comprises 17 residues. The CDR3: CASSSTIQTLGNSEAFF. CDR3 nucleotide sequence: TGCGCCAGCAGCTCAACTATACAGACCCTCGGTAATTCTGAAGCTTTCTTT.

The chain links TRBV11-3 to TRBJ2-3; D remains unclear. Trimming cost V 1 base and J 8 bases, with 10 bases left between them. This CDR3 is built from 13 residues. Germline values: CDR1 SGHNT, CDR2 YENEEA. CDR3 residues: CASSLVAASTQYF. CDR3 DNA: TGTGCCAGCAGCTTAGTGGCCGCTTCTACGCAGTATTTT.

This chain connects TRBV4-2 to TRBJ2-2; D not resolved. This CDR3 is 15 amino acids long. Trimming left V 0 bases short and J 8 bases short, with 13 bases between. Germline CDR1 LGHNA, CDR2 YNFKEQ. This chain's CDR3 is CASSQEFTKRGELFF. In nucleotides, the CDR3 is TGTGCCAGCAGCCAAGAGTTCACGAAGAGGGGGGAGCTGTTTTTT.

This chain uses TRBV4-1 with TRBJ1-3; 7 nucleotides line up with TRBD1. With 5 bases clipped from V and 2 bases from J, the junction kept 3 bases outside the gene matches. The CDR3 loop spans 14 amino acids. CDR1 is MGHRA and CDR2 is YSYEKL in the germline V gene. The CDR3 DNA reads as TGCGCCAGCAGCACTAGGGGGCCTGGAAACACCATATATTTT. Residues: CASSTRGPGNTIYF.

The CDR3 loop reads CASSLTGGGGYTF. The CDR3 DNA reads as TGTGCCAGCAGCCTAACAGGGGGTGGTGGCTACACCTTC. The chain employs TRBV14 and TRBJ1-2; 8 positions agree with TRBD1. This CDR3 comprises 13 residues. V was pared by 4 bases and J by 7 bases, with 5 bases of the junction left unmatched. Germline V gene lookup returns CDR1 SGHDN and CDR2 FVKESK.

This rearrangement joins TRBV11-3 to TRBJ2-3; D is unclear. The CDR3 totals 14 residues. Germline values: CDR1 SGHNT, CDR2 YENEEA. V lost 1 base and J lost 0, with 5 bases in between. The CDR3 nucleotides are TGTGCCAGCAGCTTAGGCGGCAGCACAGATACGCAGTATTTT. Its translation is CASSLGGSTDTQYF.

The V call is TRBV5-6, the J call TRBJ2-7; 15 positions agree with TRBD2. The CDR3 length is 14 residues. The ends lost 4 bases at V and 6 bases at J; junction bases unmatched: 2. CDR1 SGHDT and CDR2 YYEEEE come from the germline V gene. The CDR3 sequence: CASSLGLAGGEQYF. CDR3 coding DNA: TGTGCCAGCAGCCTGGGACTAGCGGGGGGCGAGCAGTACTTC.

The chain joins TRBV5-1 to TRBJ2-5; D is perhaps TRBD1 or TRBD2 (5 bases each). Germline CDR1 reads SGHRS; CDR2 reads YFSETQ. The CDR3 spans 15 residues. V dropped 4 bases and J dropped 3 bases, with 16 bases sitting between them. The CDR3 here is CASSGSGLLKETQYF. CDR3 DNA: TGCGCCAGCAGCGGTTCGGGGCTCCTCAAAGAGACCCAGTACTTC.

The chain links TRBV29-1 to TRBJ2-5; D is possibly TRBD2 (6 bases). CDR1 and CDR2 (germline): SQVTM, ANQGSEA. The CDR3 contains 13 residues. V gave up 3 bases and J gave up 4 bases, with 12 bases separating them. The CDR3 region is CSVDGTLRETQYF. CDR3 coding DNA: TGCAGCGTTGATGGGACTCTGCGAGAGACCCAGTACTTC.

The rearrangement uses TRBV6-1 and TRBJ1-1; the D gene is possibly TRBD1 (5 bases). The CDR3 is made up of 14 amino acids. Germline lookup yields CDR1 MNHNS and CDR2 SASEGT. V was pared by 1 base and J by 6 bases, with 12 bases between. CDR3 protein: CASSEVGGLPEAFF. The DNA for the CDR3 is TGTGCCAGCAGTGAAGTGGGGGGACTTCCTGAAGCTTTCTTT.

The V call is TRBV19, the J call TRBJ1-5; a weak D match, TRBD1 (6 bases). CDR3 length: 14 residues. The V gene lost 7 bases and the J gene lost 0 bases, with 10 bases spanning the gap. Germline V gene lookup returns CDR1 LNHDA and CDR2 SQIVND (reference sequence). In nucleotides, the CDR3 is TGTGCCAGTAATAACAGGGATAGCAATCAGCCCCAGCATTTT. It encodes CASNNRDSNQPQHF.

The gene calls are TRBV5-1 and TRBJ1-4, with D uncertain. V was clipped by 0 bases and J by 0 bases, with 6 bases between them. There are 15 residues in the CDR3. Germline V CDR1 and CDR2: SGHRS, YFSETQ. CDR3 in amino acids: CASSLGRSTNEKLFF. The CDR3 nucleotides read TGCGCCAGCAGCTTGGGTAGATCAACTAATGAAAAACTGTTTTTT.

V usage is TRBV5-4 and J usage is TRBJ1-2; D uncertain. CDR3 size: 15 residues. The germline V and J ends were trimmed by 5 bases and 0 bases, with 14 bases remaining between them. CDR1 is SGHNT, CDR2 YYREEE, per germline (reference sequence). CDR3 protein: CASRDSGMANYGYTF. CDR3 bases: TGTGCCAGCAGAGACTCGGGAATGGCTAACTATGGCTACACCTTC.

This clone was found once. The V and J genes are TRBV29-1 and TRBJ2-1; possibly TRBD2 for D (6 bases). V gave up 4 bases and J gave up 10 bases, with 17 bases separating them. The CDR3 sequence is 13 residues long. Germline loops: CDR1 SQVTM, CDR2 ANQGSEA. DNA of the CDR3: TGCAGCGTTGCGGGGACTGCCGGAAGCGAGCAGTTCTTC. This sequence encodes CSVAGTAGSEQFF.

The V gene is TRBV7-2, the J gene TRBJ2-2; D may be TRBD2 (5 bases). Germline V gives CDR1 SGHTA, CDR2 FQGNSA. V lost 1 base and J lost 1, with 7 bases in between. This CDR3 is built from 15 residues. CDR3 bases: TGTGCCAGCAGCTTAGATCGGGGGAACACCGGGGAGCTGTTTTTT. Its translation is CASSLDRGNTGELFF.

The chain couples TRBV6-7 to TRBJ1-5; D is unclear. TRBV6-7 is flagged as an ORF with uncertain function. The CDR3 totals 15 residues. Trimming cost V 0 bases and J 5 bases, with 11 bases left between them. The CDR3 DNA reads as TGTGCCAGCAGTTACTCGTGGCCCTTCCATCAGCCCCAGCATTTT. Amino acid sequence: CASSYSWPFHQPQHF.